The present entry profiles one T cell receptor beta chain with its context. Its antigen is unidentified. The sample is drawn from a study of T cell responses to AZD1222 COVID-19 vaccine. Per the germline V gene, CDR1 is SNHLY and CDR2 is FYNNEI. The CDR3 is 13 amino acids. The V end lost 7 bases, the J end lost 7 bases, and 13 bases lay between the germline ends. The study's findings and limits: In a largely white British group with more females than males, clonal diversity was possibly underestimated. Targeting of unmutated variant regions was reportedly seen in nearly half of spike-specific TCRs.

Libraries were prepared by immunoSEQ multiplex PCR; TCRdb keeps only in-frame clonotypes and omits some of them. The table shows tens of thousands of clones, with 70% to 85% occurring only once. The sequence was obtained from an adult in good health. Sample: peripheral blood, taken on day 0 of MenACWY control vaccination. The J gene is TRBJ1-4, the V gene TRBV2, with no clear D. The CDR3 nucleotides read TGTGCCAGCACTCTTAGGCTTTTTGAAAAACTGTTTTTT. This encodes CASTLRLFEKLFF. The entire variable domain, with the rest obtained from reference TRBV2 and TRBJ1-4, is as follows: EPEVTQTPSHQVTQMGQEVILRCVPISNHLYFYWYRQILGQKVEFLVSFYNNEISEKSEIFDDQFSVERPDGSNFTLKIRSTKLEDSAMYFCASTLRLFEKLFFGSGTQLSVL.